This T cell receptor (beta chain) came from a study of CD8+CD57+ T cells in acquired aplastic anemia. Across the whole study: Healthy donors yielded roughly 11 million CD4+ cell reads on average. General observations from the study: Statistical testing detected no significant gap in CD8+ Simpson's diversity between patients and controls.

Worth noting for this clonotype: Its antigen is currently unknown.

Between the trimmed V and J ends, which lost 5 bases and 0 bases, there was a span of 13 bases. CDR3 size: 15 residues. Genomic DNA templated the TCR beta VDJ and CDR3 profiling. TCRdb processed the reads anew with MiXCR; each CDR3 protein has one entry. The table includes fewer than 200,000 distinct CDR3 sequences, about 60% detected once. The material sequenced was sorted CD4+, CD8+, or CD8+CD57+ T cells (not recorded which) from PBMCs. The sequence was obtained from a human donor in good health. This sequence joins TRBV12-3 or TRBV12-4 and TRBJ1-1, with D unresolved. Here the CDR3 reads CASSTLGNMNTEAFF. In DNA, the CDR3 is TGTGCCAGCAGTACCCTAGGAAACATGAACACTGAAGCTTTCTTT.